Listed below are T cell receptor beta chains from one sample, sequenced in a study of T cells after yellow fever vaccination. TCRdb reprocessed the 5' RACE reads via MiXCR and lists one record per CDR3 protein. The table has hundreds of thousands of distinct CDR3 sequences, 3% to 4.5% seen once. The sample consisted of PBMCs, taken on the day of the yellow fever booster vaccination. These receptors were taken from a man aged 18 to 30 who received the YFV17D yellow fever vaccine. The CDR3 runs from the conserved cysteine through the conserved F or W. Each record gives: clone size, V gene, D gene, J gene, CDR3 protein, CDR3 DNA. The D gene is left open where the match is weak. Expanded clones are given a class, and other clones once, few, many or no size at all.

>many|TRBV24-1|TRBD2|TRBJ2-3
CATSDPPGLAVESYTDTQYF
TGTGCCACCAGTGACCCGCCGGGACTAGCGGTGGAGAGTTACACAGATACGCAGTATTTT
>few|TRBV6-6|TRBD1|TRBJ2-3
CASSYIGTGEEKDTQYF
TGTGCCAGCAGTTACATTGGGACAGGGGAGGAAAAAGATACGCAGTATTTT
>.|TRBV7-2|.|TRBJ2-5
CASSPSGNQETQYF
TGTGCCAGCAGCCCCTCCGGGAACCAAGAGACCCAGTACTTC
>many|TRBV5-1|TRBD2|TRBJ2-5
CASSKTSGGALETQYF
TGCGCCAGCAGCAAGACTAGCGGGGGGGCGTTGGAGACCCAGTACTTC
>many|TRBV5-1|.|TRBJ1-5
CASSLRGEPNQPQHF
TGCGCCAGCAGCTTACGTGGCGAACCCAATCAGCCCCAGCATTTT
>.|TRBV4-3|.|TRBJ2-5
CASSQDLWTAYQETQYF
TGCGCCAGCAGCCAAGACCTTTGGACGGCGTACCAAGAGACCCAGTACTTC
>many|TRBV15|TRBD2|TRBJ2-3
CATSRVSGGGTDTQYF
TGTGCCACCAGCAGAGTGAGCGGGGGAGGGACAGATACGCAGTATTTT
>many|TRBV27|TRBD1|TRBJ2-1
CASSLSGTGGWDEQFF
TGTGCCAGCAGTTTAAGTGGGACAGGGGGCTGGGATGAGCAGTTCTTC
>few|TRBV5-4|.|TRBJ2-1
CASGDFGLQPNEQFF
TGTGCCAGCGGTGATTTTGGACTTCAACCTAATGAGCAGTTCTTC
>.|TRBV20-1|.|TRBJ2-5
CSARDRGFWETQYF
TGCAGTGCTAGAGATCGCGGGTTTTGGGAGACCCAGTACTTC
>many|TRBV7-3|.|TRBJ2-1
CASSGDPSYNEQFF
TGTGCCAGCAGCGGTGACCCCTCCTACAATGAGCAGTTCTTC
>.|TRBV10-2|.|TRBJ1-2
CASSDGVGYTF
TGCGCCAGCAGTGATGGGGTGGGCTACACCTTC
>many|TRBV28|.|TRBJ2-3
CASQNGAASTDTQYF
TGTGCCAGCCAGAACGGAGCTGCCAGCACAGATACGCAGTATTTT
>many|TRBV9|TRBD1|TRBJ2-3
CASSPRTGGTDTQYF
TGTGCCAGCAGCCCCCGGACAGGGGGTACGGATACGCAGTATTTT
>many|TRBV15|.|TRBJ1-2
CATSRILQGNGYTF
TGTGCCACCAGCAGAATATTACAGGGTAACGGCTACACCTTC
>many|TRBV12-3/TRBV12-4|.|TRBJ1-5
CASSFGWKGNQPQHF
TGTGCCAGCAGTTTTGGGTGGAAGGGCAATCAGCCCCAGCATTTT
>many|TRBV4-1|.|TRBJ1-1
CASSQGIRQEAFF
TGCGCCAGCAGCCAAGGAATTCGCCAAGAAGCTTTCTTT
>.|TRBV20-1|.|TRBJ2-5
CSASRSGETQYF
TGCAGTGCCAGCCGTTCCGGAGAGACCCAGTACTTC
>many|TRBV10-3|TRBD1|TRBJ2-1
CAIMDRVYNEQFF
TGTGCCATCATGGACAGGGTCTACAATGAGCAGTTCTTC
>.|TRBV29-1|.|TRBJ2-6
CSVEVQNGANVLTF
TGCAGCGTTGAAGTCCAGAACGGGGCCAACGTCCTGACTTTC
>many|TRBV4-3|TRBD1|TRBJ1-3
CASSQATTGRTGNTIYF
TGCGCCAGCAGCCAAGCAACGACAGGGAGAACTGGAAACACCATATATTTT
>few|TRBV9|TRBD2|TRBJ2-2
CASSLTSGGAIHGELFF
TGTGCCAGCAGCCTGACTAGCGGGGGGGCCATACACGGGGAGCTGTTTTTT
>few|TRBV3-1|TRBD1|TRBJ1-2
CASSAPGQGLYGYTF
TGTGCCAGCAGCGCTCCGGGACAGGGATTATATGGCTACACCTTC
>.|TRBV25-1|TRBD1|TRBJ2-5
CASVLGGAGKETQYF
TGTGCCAGCGTCTTAGGGGGCGCGGGCAAAGAGACCCAGTACTTC
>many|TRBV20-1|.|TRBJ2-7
CSARLSGTYEQYF
TGCAGTGCTAGACTTAGCGGTACGTACGAGCAGTACTTC
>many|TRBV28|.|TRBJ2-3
CASSQTVRRPTDTQYF
TGTGCCAGCAGTCAAACCGTCCGGAGACCCACAGATACGCAGTATTTT
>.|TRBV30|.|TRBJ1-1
CAWSVRASNTEAFF
TGTGCCTGGAGTGTAAGGGCTTCGAACACTGAAGCTTTCTTT
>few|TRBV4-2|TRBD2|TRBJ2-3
CASSQGSSGGTDTQYF
TGTGCCAGCAGCCAAGGGTCTAGCGGGGGCACAGATACGCAGTATTTT
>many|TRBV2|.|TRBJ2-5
CASSEQVETQYF
TGTGCCAGCAGTGAACAAGTAGAGACCCAGTACTTC
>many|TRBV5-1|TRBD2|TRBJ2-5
CASSLAGSGRYQETQYF
TGCGCCAGCAGCTTGGCCGGGAGCGGGAGGTACCAAGAGACCCAGTACTTC
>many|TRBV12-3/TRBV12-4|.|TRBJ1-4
CASSYSPDGEKLFF
TGTGCCAGCAGTTATTCGCCCGATGGTGAAAAACTGTTTTTT
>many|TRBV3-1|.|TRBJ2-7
CASSQDPGMGNEQYF
TGTGCCAGCAGCCAAGACCCGGGGATGGGAAACGAGCAGTACTTC
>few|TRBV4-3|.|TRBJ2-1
CASSRAGPASYNEQFF
TGCGCCAGCAGCCGAGCCGGCCCCGCTAGCTACAATGAGCAGTTCTTC
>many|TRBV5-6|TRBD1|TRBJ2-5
CASSSPDRGGTQYF
TGTGCCAGCAGCTCCCCGGACAGGGGGGGGACCCAGTACTTC
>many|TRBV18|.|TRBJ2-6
CASSPSLKDSGANVLTF
TGTGCCAGCTCACCTTCCTTAAAGGACTCTGGGGCCAACGTCCTGACTTTC
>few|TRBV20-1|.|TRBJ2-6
CGGFGANVLTF
TGCGGAGGGTTTGGGGCCAACGTCCTGACTTTC
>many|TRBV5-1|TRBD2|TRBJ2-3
CASRPGLASDTQYF
TGCGCCAGCCGGCCGGGACTAGCGTCAGATACGCAGTATTTT
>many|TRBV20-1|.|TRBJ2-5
CSASGASETQYF
TGCAGTGCTAGTGGCGCTTCCGAGACCCAGTACTTC
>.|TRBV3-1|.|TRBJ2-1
CASSQDRRGLSYNEQFF
TGTGCCAGCAGCCAAGATCGGCGGGGCCTCTCCTACAATGAGCAGTTCTTC
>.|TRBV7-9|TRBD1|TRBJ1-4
CASSPRQGISEKLFF
TGTGCCAGCAGCCCGCGACAGGGAATAAGTGAAAAACTGTTTTTT
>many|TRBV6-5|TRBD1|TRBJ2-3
CASRPGQGKLTDTQYF
TGTGCCAGCAGACCCGGACAGGGAAAACTCACAGATACGCAGTATTTT
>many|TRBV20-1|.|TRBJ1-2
CSAILHTVDGYTF
TGCAGTGCCATTCTTCACACAGTCGATGGCTACACCTTC
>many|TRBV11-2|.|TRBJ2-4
CASSLGILRQGAAKNIQYF
TGTGCCAGCAGCTTAGGAATCTTACGGCAAGGGGCGGCCAAAAACATTCAGTACTTC
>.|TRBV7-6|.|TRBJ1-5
CASSVGTGNQPQHF
TGTGCCAGCAGCGTCGGGACTGGGAATCAGCCCCAGCATTTT
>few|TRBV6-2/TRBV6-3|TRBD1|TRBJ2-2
CASADRDLGGELFF
TGTGCCAGCGCCGACAGGGACCTGGGCGGGGAGCTGTTTTTT
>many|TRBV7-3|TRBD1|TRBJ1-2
CASSSQTGQGYTF
TGTGCCAGCAGCTCCCAGACAGGGCAGGGCTACACCTTC
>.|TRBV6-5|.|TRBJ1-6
CASNTGRGRDNSPLHF
TGTGCCAGCAACACCGGTCGGGGCAGGGATAATTCACCCCTCCACTTT
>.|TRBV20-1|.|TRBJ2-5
CSATGEAETQYF
TGCAGTGCTACAGGGGAAGCGGAGACCCAGTACTTC
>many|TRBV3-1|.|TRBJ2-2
CASSQVLSGELFF
TGTGCCAGCAGCCAGGTACTATCCGGGGAGCTGTTTTTT